The source of this T cell receptor (beta chain) is a study of memory CD4+ T cells and cytomegalovirus serostatus. Overall study: Healthy Belgian adult donors included roughly ten CMV-positive and some 24 CMV-negative people.

Study-wide results and limits: Of 150 to 200 reported CMV TCRbeta sequences, under 80 were found in memory CD4+ repertoires.

Single viable CD3+CD4+CD8-CD45RO+ cells were sorted as the memory CD4+ T cells. CD4+ T cells were isolated by positive magnetic selection. TCRdb's table, derived via immunoSEQ multiplex PCR, lists solely in-frame clones and lacks some. The sample has 45,000 to 60,000 clones, 80% to 85% seen once. This clone was counted between two and nine times. The antigen remains undetermined. V lost 5 bases and J lost 4, with 17 bases in between. Germline CDR1 reads SGHRS; CDR2 reads YFSETQ. The CDR3 is 15 amino acids. This sequence joins TRBV5-1 and TRBJ2-3; possible D gene TRBD1, 6 bases. This clonotype was obtained from an adult in good health and CMV-seropositive. Material for sequencing was memory CD4+ T cells from blood. CDR3 sequence (DNA): TGCGCCAGCAGGACAGGCCCCGTGTCTTCAGATACGCAGTATTTT. It codes for CASRTGPVSSDTQYF.